Only a few counts were recorded for the clone carrying this T cell receptor beta chain. Its antigen remains unknown. The data were taken from a study of cytomegalovirus exposure and HLA in healthy donors. Overall study context: Among the roughly 400 genotyped donors, about 81% were placed in the Caucasian-associated ancestry cluster.

With 60 Vbeta and 13 Jbeta primers, the PCR was carried out. This table comes from immunoSEQ multiplex PCR, and its TCRdb copy is limited to in-frame clones, with some not included. The sample contains roughly 200,000 clones, around 75% of which appear only once. Study-level results: Previously analyzed data showed that most TCR beta V segments were productive at a frequency of about 87% or about 30%.

The receptor was derived from a male donor in good health and CMV-seronegative. Specimen: PBMCs.

As DNA, the CDR3 is TGTGCCTGGAGTGTAGGCGGGCCTAATCAGCCCCAGCATTTT. This gives the protein CAWSVGGPNQPQHF. The J gene is TRBJ1-5, the V gene TRBV30, with D unresolved. V was pared by 0 bases and J by 4 bases, with 10 bases between. Per the germline V gene, CDR1 is GTSNPN and CDR2 is SVGIG (reference sequence). The CDR3 sequence is 14 residues long.